One and the same sample provided the 21 T cell receptor beta chains below, sequenced in a study of T cell repertoires in cytomegalovirus infection. TCRdb re-called the reads through MiXCR, storing one row per CDR3 protein. The sample holds approximately 500,000 distinct CDR3 sequences, 16% seen once. The sequencing sample was made of CD8+ T cells from PBMCs. The receptors were gathered from a human donor in good health (CMV status not recorded). Some clones in this sample may be carry-over from other donors' samples.

The chain employs TRBV15 and TRBJ1-6; no clear D gene. Germline V gene sequence: CDR1 LNHNV, CDR2 YYDKDF (reference sequence). The CDR3 loop spans 18 amino acids. V shed 0 bases and J shed 10 bases, with 22 bases lying between them. Written as DNA, the CDR3 is TGTGCCACCAGCAGAGATCTCTTTACCTCTGGGGTAGGGTCACCCCTCCACTTT. Translation: CATSRDLFTSGVGSPLHF.

This clonotype was counted many times. CDR3 nucleotide sequence: TGTGCCAGCAGTCCCCTGGACGGGACTGAAGCTTTCTTT. Protein sequence: CASSPLDGTEAFF. The J gene is TRBJ1-1, the V gene TRBV12-3 or TRBV12-4, with D uncertain. Between the trimmed V and J ends, which lost 5 bases and 5 bases, there was a span of 12 bases. The CDR3 is 13 residues long.

With respect to this clonotype: Just one base apart from a much larger clone, this may be a read error. This chain uses TRBV7-6 with TRBJ2-1; the match to TRBD2 covers 9 bases. V lost 8 bases to trimming and J lost 10 bases; unmatched junction nucleotides: 9. The CDR3 contains 13 residues. Germline V gene sequence: CDR1 SGHVS, CDR2 FNYEAQ. The CDR3 bases are TGTGCCAGCGGCCTGGGACTAGCTCCCGAGCAGTTCTTC. Protein product: CASGLGLAPEQFF.

In its sample, this clonotype was seen a few times. The chain carries TRBV27 and TRBJ2-7; 13 nucleotides line up with TRBD2. This CDR3 region has 14 residues. The V gene's germline CDR1 is MNHEY and CDR2 SMNVEV (reference sequence). With 3 bases clipped from V and 5 bases from J, the junction kept 1 base outside the gene matches. This CDR3 reads CASSFGTSGDEQYF. The CDR3 coding sequence is TGTGCCAGCAGTTTCGGGACTAGCGGGGACGAGCAGTACTTC.

This clonotype has a count of ten or more. This chain links TRBV6-5 with TRBJ1-2, with D maybe TRBD1 (6 bases). Germline V lookup: CDR1 MNHEY, CDR2 SVGAGI. V shed 2 bases and J shed 6 bases, with 13 bases lying between them. CDR3 size: 14 residues. The CDR3 loop is CASSYGGGIDGYTF. Written as DNA, the CDR3 is TGTGCCAGCAGTTACGGGGGCGGTATTGATGGCTACACCTTC.

The V call is TRBV5-6, the J call TRBJ2-5; the D gene is possibly TRBD2 (5 bases). V was shortened by 4 bases and J by 5 bases, with 15 bases between the two germline ends. Germline loops: CDR1 SGHDT, CDR2 YYEEEE. This CDR3 is 14 amino acids long. The CDR3 loop reads CASSLSFSGETQYF. The CDR3 nucleotides read TGTGCCAGCAGCCTAAGTTTTTCGGGGGAGACCCAGTACTTC.

The chain has TRBV7-9 and TRBJ2-2; D remains unclear. V lost 2 bases, J lost 7 bases, and 11 bases lay in between. This CDR3 spans 14 amino acids. Germline V gene sequence: CDR1 SEHNR, CDR2 FQNEAQ (reference sequence). Written as DNA, the CDR3 is TGTGCCAGCAGCTTACCTTTTTGGGGCGGGGAGCTGTTTTTT. It specifies CASSLPFWGGELFF.

The chain combines TRBV9 with TRBJ2-1; 9 bases map to TRBD1. Germline CDR1 SGDLS, CDR2 YYNGEE. V was pared by 2 bases and J by 5 bases, with 8 bases of the junction left unmatched. This CDR3 is 16 amino acids long. The CDR3 coding sequence is TGTGCCAGCAGCGTCTCCGGACAGGGGAGGAACAATGAGCAGTTCTTC. It is translated as CASSVSGQGRNNEQFF.

V usage is TRBV29-1 and J usage is TRBJ1-1, with a weak D call TRBD1 (5 bases). Trimming shortened V by 3 bases and J by 5 bases, and 10 bases separated the two germline ends. This CDR3 comprises 12 residues. CDR1 and CDR2 from the germline V gene are SQVTM and ANQGSEA. CDR3 region: CSVEGRETEAFF. CDR3 sequence (DNA): TGCAGCGTTGAGGGGCGGGAGACTGAAGCTTTCTTT.

The J gene is TRBJ1-5, the V gene TRBV5-1; 11 nucleotides align to TRBD1. Trimming removed 4 bases from V and 9 bases from J; junction bases left unmatched: 9. The CDR3 loop spans 15 amino acids. Germline CDR1 is SGHRS and CDR2 is YFSETQ. CDR3 nucleotides: TGCGCCAGCAGCCCCGGGACAGGGGGGTATCGGCCCCAGCATTTT. Its translation: CASSPGTGGYRPQHF.

This clonotype has only one observation. The chain carries TRBV6-1 and TRBJ2-5; 8 nucleotides line up with TRBD2. CDR1 is MNHNS and CDR2 is SASEGT in the germline V gene. V was clipped by 2 bases and J by 5 bases; unmatched bases: 7. This CDR3 region has 15 residues. Here the CDR3 reads CASSEFEVAGETQYF. The CDR3 DNA reads as TGTGCCAGCAGTGAATTCGAGGTAGCGGGGGAGACCCAGTACTTC.

This clonotype showed up just a few times. This chain links TRBV18 with TRBJ2-7; the D gene is possibly TRBD1 (6 bases). The germline V and J ends were trimmed by 2 bases and 2 bases, with 13 bases remaining between them. The CDR3 length is 15 residues. Germline CDR1 and CDR2: KGHSH and LQKENI. The CDR3 DNA reads TGTGCCAGCTCACCAAGGGACAAAGGAACCTACGAGCAGTACTTC. It yields the protein CASSPRDKGTYEQYF.

Here the CDR3 reads CASSNGTGGWPQHF. The CDR3 DNA reads as TGTGCCAGCAGCAACGGGACAGGGGGTTGGCCCCAGCATTTT. The V and J genes are TRBV7-9 and TRBJ1-5; 11 positions match TRBD1. Germline CDR1 and CDR2: SEHNR and FQNEAQ (reference sequence). V lost 5 bases, J lost 9 bases, and 6 bases stayed unmatched. The CDR3 consists of 14 residues.

This clonotype was counted between two and nine times. V gene TRBV6-5 combines with J gene TRBJ2-3, with D hard to call. This CDR3 spans 15 amino acids. CDR1 and CDR2 (germline): MNHEY, SVGAGI. V was pared by 7 bases and J by 3 bases, with 17 bases between. The CDR3 here is CASTYSTTITDTQYF. In DNA, the CDR3 is TGTGCCAGCACCTACTCAACCACCATTACAGATACGCAGTATTTT.

Ten or more counts support this clonotype. The V call is TRBV7-6, the J call TRBJ1-2, with 7 bases fitting TRBD1. This CDR3 comprises 16 residues. The trim removed 5 bases at V and 4 bases at J, leaving 13 bases unmatched. Germline V gene data show CDR1 as SGHVS and CDR2 as FNYEAQ. The CDR3 sequence: CASSQGVGTALYGYTF. The CDR3 nucleotides are TGTGCCAGCAGCCAGGGGGTCGGGACAGCCCTCTATGGCTACACCTTC. Full variable domain (rest looked up from reference TRBV7-6 and TRBJ1-2): GAGVSQSPRYKVTKRGQDVALRCDPISGHVSLYWYRQALGQGPEFLTYFNYEAQQDKSGLPNDRFSAERPEGSISTLTIQRTEQRDSAMYRCASSQGVGTALYGYTFGSGTRLTVV.

This clonotype has more than one count but fewer than ten. This chain's CDR3 is CASSLAGQGHEKLFF. For the CDR3, the DNA is TGTGCCAGCAGCTTGGCCGGGCAGGGTCATGAAAAACTGTTTTTT. The chain recombines TRBV5-6 with TRBJ1-4; D perhaps matches TRBD1 (5 bases). The CDR3 extends over 15 amino acids. Trimming removed 0 bases at V and 6 bases at J, with 12 bases between. Germline V gene lookup returns CDR1 SGHDT and CDR2 YYEEEE. The whole variable domain, filled in from reference TRBV5-6 and TRBJ1-4, reads DAGVTQSPTHLIKTRGQQVTLRCSPKSGHDTVSWYQQALGQGPQFIFQYYEEEERQRGNFPDRFSGHQFPNYSSELNVNALLLGDSALYLCASSLAGQGHEKLFFGSGTQLSVL.

This clonotype was detected ten times or more. V is TRBV27 and J is TRBJ1-1; no firm D call. Germline V CDR1 and CDR2: MNHEY, SMNVEV (reference sequence). This CDR3 spans 13 amino acids. The V end lost 3 bases, the J end lost 1 base, and 6 bases lay between the germline ends. CDR3: CASSFVGNTEAFF. The CDR3 DNA reads as TGTGCCAGCAGTTTTGTGGGGAACACTGAAGCTTTCTTT.

Worth noting for this clonotype: A read error is possible here, since a much larger clone lies one base away. J is TRBJ1-2 and V is TRBV28; possibly TRBD1 for D (5 bases). This CDR3 contains 14 residues. Per germline, CDR1 MDHEN and CDR2 SYDVKM. V was clipped by 3 bases and J by 6 bases, with 14 bases between them. The CDR3: CASSFEMVGDGYTF. The CDR3 DNA follows: TGTGCCAGCAGTTTTGAGATGGTGGGGGATGGCTACACCTTC.

This clonotype has more than one count but fewer than ten. The gene calls are TRBV2 and TRBJ1-6, with D uncertain. The CDR3 covers 15 residues. The V end was cut by 4 bases, the J end by 3 bases, with 10 bases between. The germline CDR1 and CDR2 sequences are SNHLY and FYNNEI. Here the CDR3 reads CASSAGPHYNSPLHF. The CDR3 DNA follows: TGTGCCAGCAGTGCCGGGCCTCACTATAATTCACCCCTCCACTTT.

The chain has TRBV2 and TRBJ2-3, with D possibly TRBD1 on 5 matching bases. Trimming removed 9 bases at V and 1 base at J, with 5 bases between. The CDR3 contains 11 residues. Germline V lookup: CDR1 SNHLY, CDR2 FYNNEI. The CDR3 region is CARQGTDTQYF. The CDR3 nucleotides read TGTGCCAGACAGGGCACAGATACGCAGTATTTT.

The chain recombines TRBV20-1 with TRBJ2-7, with TRBD1 identical over 8 bases. CDR3 length: 13 amino acids. V lost 6 bases, J lost 5 bases, and 9 bases stayed unmatched. CDR1 DFQATT and CDR2 SNEGSKA come from the germline V gene (reference sequence). The DNA of the CDR3 is TGCAGTGCCCCTCCGACAGGGGTACACGAGCAGTACTTC. Translating gives CSAPPTGVHEQYF.